A single sample is the source of the 24 T cell receptor beta chains below, sequenced in a study of shared clonotypes between healthy human individuals. Here immunoSEQ multiplex PCR was the method, and the copy in TCRdb shows in-frame clones only, minus some. The data show 550,000 to 850,000 clones, around 74% seen once. The specimen was memory CD4+ T cells sorted from blood. Noted subset: CD45RA-negative fraction. The receptors derive from a woman in her thirties in good health.

The chain is built from TRBV19 and TRBJ2-7, with 10 bases identical to TRBD2. The germline V gene has CDR1 LNHDA and CDR2 SQIVND (reference sequence). The CDR3 is made up of 15 amino acids. V lost 9 bases and J lost 5; bases outside the gene matches: 13. Written as DNA, the CDR3 is TGTGCCAGCCGCCGTCTAGCGGGAGCTCAAGACGAGCAGTACTTC. It encodes CASRRLAGAQDEQYF.

This chain connects TRBV5-1 to TRBJ2-3, with D tentatively TRBD2 (5 bases). V was cut by 8 bases and J by 1 base, with 14 bases left in between. The CDR3 contains 14 residues. Germline V lookup: CDR1 SGHRS, CDR2 YFSETQ. The CDR3 DNA is TGCGCCAGTCGGGATTACCGTGGCACAGATACGCAGTATTTT. It translates to CASRDYRGTDTQYF.

The chain links TRBV2 to TRBJ1-5, with TRBD1 as a possible D gene (5 bases). Germline assignment: CDR1 SNHLY and CDR2 FYNNEI. The CDR3 sequence is 11 residues long. Trimming took off 4 bases at V and 16 bases at J, with 14 bases between the two ends. CDR3 DNA: TGTGCCAGCAGTGTTACCGGGACCCGCCATTTT. Protein product: CASSVTGTRHF.

This clone was found a few times. The rearrangement links TRBV19 to TRBJ2-2; 10 bases line up with TRBD2. The CDR3 contains 16 residues. Germline values: CDR1 LNHDA, CDR2 SQIVND (reference sequence). J gave up 3 bases and V 4 bases, and 5 bases lay outside the gene matches. The CDR3 sequence is CASSRGLAEYTGELFF. The CDR3 DNA is TGTGCCAGTAGTAGAGGACTAGCGGAGTACACCGGGGAGCTGTTTTTT.

The chain joins TRBV7-9 to TRBJ2-5; D is possibly TRBD1 or TRBD2 (5 bases each). Germline V lookup: CDR1 SEHNR, CDR2 FQNEAQ (reference sequence). Trimming cost V 1 base and J 5 bases, with 14 bases left between them. The CDR3 loop spans 15 amino acids. CDR3 region: CASSLGDGTVETQYF. The CDR3 DNA follows: TGTGCCAGCAGCTTAGGGGACGGGACGGTGGAGACCCAGTACTTC.

The J gene is TRBJ1-2, the V gene TRBV7-2, with 8 bases fitting TRBD1. After removal of 1 base from V and 3 bases from J, the junction contained 1 base not matched to a gene. Germline V gives CDR1 SGHTA, CDR2 FQGNSA. The CDR3 covers 14 residues. CDR3 DNA sequence: TGTGCCAGCAGCTTAGTACAGGGGGACTATGGCTACACCTTC. Amino acids: CASSLVQGDYGYTF.

This chain uses TRBV19 with TRBJ2-7; D may be TRBD2 (8 bases). V was clipped by 5 bases and J by 3 bases, with 23 bases between them. CDR1 is LNHDA, CDR2 SQIVND, per germline (reference sequence). The CDR3 is 17 amino acids. CDR3 residues: CASSPSTGTGLGYEQYF. DNA for the CDR3: TGTGCCAGTAGTCCATCGACAGGGACGGGACTAGGCTACGAGCAGTACTTC. Complete variable domain (other parts from reference TRBV19 and TRBJ2-7): DGGITQSPKYLFRKEGQNVTLSCEQNLNHDAMYWYRQDPGQGLRLIYYSQIVNDFQKGDIAEGYSVSREKKESFPLTVTSAQKNPTAFYLCASSPSTGTGLGYEQYFGPGTRLTVT.

J is TRBJ2-1 and V is TRBV29-1, with D perhaps matching TRBD2 (5 bases). CDR1 is SQVTM, CDR2 ANQGSEA, per germline. CDR3 size: 14 residues. V lost 7 bases to trimming and J lost 6 bases, with 19 bases between them. The CDR3 spells CSGSSGARGNEQFF. In DNA form, the CDR3 reads TGCAGCGGCTCCAGCGGAGCAAGAGGCAATGAGCAGTTCTTC.

This clone has ten or more counts. This sequence joins TRBV10-3 and TRBJ2-3; TRBD2 might be the D (6 bases). Germline-derived CDR1 and CDR2 are ENHRY and SYGVKD. The CDR3 is 16 amino acids. The ends were cut back, 10 bases at V and 2 bases at J, with 22 bases in the middle. The CDR3 DNA reads TGTGCCAGCTCGGGGGAGCGCGGGTCATACACAGATACGCAGTATTTT. It specifies CASSGERGSYTDTQYF.

This clone turned up a few times. The chain recombines TRBV19 with TRBJ1-5; D is ambiguous. Looked up from germline, CDR1 is LNHDA and CDR2 is SQIVND (reference sequence). Trimming pared 3 bases from V and 6 bases from J, leaving 12 bases between. The CDR3 spans 14 residues. The CDR3 loop reads CASSIGVVPQPQHF. Here the CDR3 DNA reads TGTGCCAGTAGTATTGGGGTGGTCCCTCAGCCCCAGCATTTT.

The J gene is TRBJ1-5, the V gene TRBV6-4; D call uncertain. Germline assignment: CDR1 MRHNA and CDR2 SNTAGT. Trimming left V 2 bases short and J 2 bases short, with 4 bases between. The CDR3 is 13 amino acids. The CDR3 reads CASSDPRNQPQHF. CDR3 coding DNA: TGTGCCAGCAGTGACCCTCGCAATCAGCCCCAGCATTTT.

This clone was detected once. The V gene is TRBV5-8, the J gene TRBJ2-3, with D possibly matching TRBD1 (6 bases). Per the germline V gene, CDR1 is SGHTS and CDR2 is YDEGEE. The CDR3 runs 15 residues. V was trimmed by 2 bases and J by 0 bases, leaving 10 bases between them. For the CDR3, the DNA is TGTGCCAGCAGCTTCCAGGGGCCAAGCACAGATACGCAGTATTTT. Its translation is CASSFQGPSTDTQYF.

V is TRBV11-2 and J is TRBJ1-2; D may be TRBD1 (6 bases). Looked up from germline, CDR1 is SGHAT and CDR2 is FQNNGV. The V gene lost 6 bases and the J gene lost 8 bases, with 16 bases spanning the gap. The CDR3 has 13 amino acids. The CDR3 region is CASSPGADGGYTF. The CDR3 DNA sequence: TGTGCCAGCAGTCCAGGGGCAGACGGAGGCTACACCTTC.

This chain joins TRBV11-2 and TRBJ2-1, with TRBD2 identical over 12 bases. The CDR3 is 16 amino acids. After removal of 5 bases from V and 4 bases from J, the junction contained 6 bases not matched to a gene. Germline V CDR1 and CDR2: SGHAT, FQNNGV. CDR3 in amino acids: CASSGRTSGIYNEQFF. In nucleotides, the CDR3 is TGTGCCAGCAGCGGGCGGACTAGCGGGATATACAATGAGCAGTTCTTC.

This chain links TRBV4-1 with TRBJ2-1; 12 bases fit TRBD2. Germline V gene data show CDR1 as MGHRA and CDR2 as YSYEKL. CDR3 size: 16 residues. J was trimmed by 6 bases and V by 3 bases; bases with no gene match: 6. The CDR3 DNA reads TGCGCCAGCAGCCACCTAGGACTAGCGGGAATCAATGAGCAGTTCTTC. Its protein is CASSHLGLAGINEQFF.

In its sample, this clone was seen a few times. The rearrangement uses TRBV25-1 and TRBJ2-1; no firm D call. The CDR3 runs 18 residues. CDR1 is MGHDK and CDR2 is SYGVNS in the germline V gene. V was pared by 5 bases and J by 0 bases, with 20 bases between. The CDR3 spells CASSPPLVGVSSYNEQFF. For the CDR3, the DNA is TGTGCCAGCAGTCCCCCTCTTGTGGGTGTTAGCTCCTACAATGAGCAGTTCTTC.

The rearrangement links TRBV21-1 to TRBJ2-1; the table names TRBD2, a call not compared with the DNA. TRBV21-1 represents a pseudogene. There are 16 residues in the CDR3. In DNA form, the CDR3 reads TGTGCCAGCAGCACCCAGACTAGCGGATCCTACAATGAGCAGTTCTTC. Protein product: CASSTQTSGSYNEQFF.

The chain links TRBV27 to TRBJ2-3, with D hard to call. The CDR3 spans 14 residues. Germline V gives CDR1 MNHEY, CDR2 SMNVEV (reference sequence). Deletions cut 5 bases from V and 3 bases from J, with 12 bases between. The CDR3 loop reads CASSPRMITDTQYF. The DNA of the CDR3 is TGTGCCAGCAGTCCCCGGATGATTACAGATACGCAGTATTTT.

This clone was counted a single time. This chain links TRBV10-1 with TRBJ2-3, with 10 bases fitting TRBD1. The germline V gene has CDR1 WNHNN and CDR2 SYGVQD (reference sequence). The CDR3 runs 15 residues. V shed 5 bases, J shed 2 bases, and the junction held 4 bases outside the gene matches. DNA for the CDR3: TGCGCCAGCAGTCCCGGGACAGGGGACACAGATACGCAGTATTTT. It codes for CASSPGTGDTDTQYF.

The J gene is TRBJ2-7, the V gene TRBV11-3; the D is unclear. The ends were cut back, 1 base at V and 2 bases at J, with 9 bases in the middle. The germline V gene encodes CDR1 SGHNT and CDR2 YENEEA. CDR3 size: 14 residues. The CDR3 loop reads CASSLGTRTYEQYF. In DNA, the CDR3 is TGTGCCAGCAGCTTAGGCACGAGGACCTACGAGCAGTACTTC.

The chain links TRBV5-4 to TRBJ2-3; 10 positions match TRBD2. The CDR3 extends over 15 amino acids. V lost 0 bases and J lost 6; bases outside the gene matches: 4. The germline V gene has CDR1 SGHNT and CDR2 YYREEE (reference sequence). The CDR3 protein is CASSLVAGGRDTQYF. CDR3 sequence (DNA): TGTGCCAGCAGCTTGGTAGCGGGAGGACGTGATACGCAGTATTTT.

The chain has TRBV27 and TRBJ2-3, with D unclear. Germline lookup yields CDR1 MNHEY and CDR2 SMNVEV (reference sequence). Trimming cost V 4 bases and J 0 bases, with 11 bases left between them. This CDR3 spans 15 amino acids. The CDR3 coding sequence is TGTGCCAGCAGTTCGAACGGTGTGAGCACAGATACGCAGTATTTT. Translated, it gives CASSSNGVSTDTQYF.

The CDR3 DNA reads TGTGCCAGCAGTGATCTCTCAGGGCCGGGGGAGACCCAGTACTTC. It specifies CASSDLSGPGETQYF. V gene TRBV25-1 combines with J gene TRBJ2-5; D is possibly TRBD1 or TRBD2 (5 bases each). V shed 3 bases and J shed 5 bases, with 16 bases lying between them. The CDR3 runs to 15 residues. The germline gives CDR1 MGHDK, CDR2 SYGVNS.

J is TRBJ2-5 and V is TRBV30, with TRBD2 matching over 8 bases. Germline V gives CDR1 GTSNPN, CDR2 SVGIG (reference sequence). The CDR3 sequence is 14 residues long. The CDR3 region is CGLGGAGEVETQYF. The CDR3 DNA reads as TGTGGATTGGGGGGAGCGGGAGAGGTTGAGACCCAGTACTTC.